This TCR beta chain originates from a study of response to subunit inactivated influenza vaccine. Each CDR3 protein is one row after TCRdb ran MiXCR on the RT-PCR reads. The profile covers 280,000 or so distinct CDR3 sequences, with roughly a fifth appearing a single time and 10% to 13% taken by the ten largest. Remarks on this clonotype: Its antigen is not known.

Germline-derived CDR1 and CDR2 are SGHVS and FQNEAQ. Trimming took off 2 bases at V and 0 bases at J, with 11 bases between the two ends. The CDR3 extends over 16 amino acids. The study's findings and limits: Authors suggested few new T cells are recruited by each seasonal influenza vaccination.

The sequencing used PBMCs from blood, collected approximately 20 months after vaccination. J is TRBJ1-3 and V is TRBV7-8; no definite D call. This clonotype originated in a man aged 45 to 75 who received an inactivated influenza vaccine. The chain's CDR3 is CASSLRADNSGNTIYF. DNA for the CDR3: TGTGCCAGCAGCTTAAGGGCAGACAACTCTGGAAACACCATATATTTT.